This TCR beta chain stems from a study of CD8+ T cells in alopecia areata. The study's findings and limits: Resident alphabeta T cells of normal skin are also sequenced in scalp samples.

Lesional scalp punch biopsies and peripheral blood came from alopecia areata patients. Turning to this clone: Its antigen is unidentified.

CDR3 size: 14 residues. Trimming removed 2 bases at V and 4 bases at J, with 11 bases between. CDR1 LNHDA and CDR2 SQIVND come from the germline V gene (reference sequence). As the sequencing template, cDNA was produced by extracting RNA and reverse transcribing it. Method: immunoSEQ multiplex PCR; TCRdb's copy keeps in-frame clones and lacks some. This sample carries approximately 150,000 clones, about 51% of them seen once, and the ten largest clones take 0.99%. The TCR originated in a human donor with alopecia areata. The specimen comprised CD4+ T cells sorted from blood, sampled at week 0. The chain carries TRBV19 and TRBJ1-2, with TRBD1 as a possible D gene (6 bases). The CDR3 DNA reads as TGTGCCAGTAGTATATCGGGGGCGATCTATGGCTACACCTTC. Amino acid sequence: CASSISGAIYGYTF.